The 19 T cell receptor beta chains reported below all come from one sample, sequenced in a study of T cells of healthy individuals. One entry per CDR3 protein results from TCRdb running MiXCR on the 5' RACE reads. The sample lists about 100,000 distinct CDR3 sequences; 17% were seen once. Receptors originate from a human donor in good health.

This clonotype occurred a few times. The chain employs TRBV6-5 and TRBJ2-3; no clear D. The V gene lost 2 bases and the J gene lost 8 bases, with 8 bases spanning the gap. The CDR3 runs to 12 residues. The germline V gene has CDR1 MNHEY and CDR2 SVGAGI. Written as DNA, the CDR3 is TGTGCCAGCAGTTACGGTACGGGTACGCAGTATTTT. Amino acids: CASSYGTGTQYF.

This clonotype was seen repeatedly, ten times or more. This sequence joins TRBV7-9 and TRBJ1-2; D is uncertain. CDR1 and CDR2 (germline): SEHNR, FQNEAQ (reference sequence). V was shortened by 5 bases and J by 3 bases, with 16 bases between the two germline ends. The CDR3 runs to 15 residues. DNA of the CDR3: TGTGCCAGCAGCCCAAAAGGAGCCGCCTACTATGGCTACACCTTC. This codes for CASSPKGAAYYGYTF.

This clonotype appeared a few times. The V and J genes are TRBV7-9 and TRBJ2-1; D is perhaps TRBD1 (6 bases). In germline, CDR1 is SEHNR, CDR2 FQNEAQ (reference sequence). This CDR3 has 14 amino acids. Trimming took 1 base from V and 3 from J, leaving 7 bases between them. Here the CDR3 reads CASSLGTVYNEQFF. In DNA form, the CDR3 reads TGTGCCAGCAGCTTAGGGACAGTCTACAATGAGCAGTTCTTC.

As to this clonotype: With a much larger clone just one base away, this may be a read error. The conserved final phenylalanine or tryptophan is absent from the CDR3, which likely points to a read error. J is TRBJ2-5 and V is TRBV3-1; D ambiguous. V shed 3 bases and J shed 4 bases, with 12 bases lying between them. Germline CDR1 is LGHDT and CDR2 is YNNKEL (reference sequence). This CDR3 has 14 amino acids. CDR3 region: CASSHLRVGETQYL. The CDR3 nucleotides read TGTGCCAGCAGCCACTTAAGAGTTGGAGAGACCCAGTACTTG.

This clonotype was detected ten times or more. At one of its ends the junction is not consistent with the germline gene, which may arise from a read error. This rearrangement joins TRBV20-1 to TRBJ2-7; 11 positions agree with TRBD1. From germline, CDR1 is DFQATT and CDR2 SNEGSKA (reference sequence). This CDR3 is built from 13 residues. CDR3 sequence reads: CSARGRDRGARHF. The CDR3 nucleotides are TGCAGTGCTAGAGGTCGGGACAGGGGGGCGCGGCACTTC.

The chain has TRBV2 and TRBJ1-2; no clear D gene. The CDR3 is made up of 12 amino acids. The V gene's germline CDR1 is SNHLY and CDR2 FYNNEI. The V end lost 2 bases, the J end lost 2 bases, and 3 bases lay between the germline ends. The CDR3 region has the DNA TGTGCCAGCAGTGAACAGAACTATGGCTACACCTTC. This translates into CASSEQNYGYTF.

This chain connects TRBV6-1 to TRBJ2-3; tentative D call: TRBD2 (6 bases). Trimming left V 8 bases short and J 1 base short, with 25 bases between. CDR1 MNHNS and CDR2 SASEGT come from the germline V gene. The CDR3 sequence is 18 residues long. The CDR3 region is CASALALLSVSGTDTQYF. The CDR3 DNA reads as TGTGCCAGCGCCCTAGCGCTACTATCAGTTTCAGGCACAGATACGCAGTATTTT.

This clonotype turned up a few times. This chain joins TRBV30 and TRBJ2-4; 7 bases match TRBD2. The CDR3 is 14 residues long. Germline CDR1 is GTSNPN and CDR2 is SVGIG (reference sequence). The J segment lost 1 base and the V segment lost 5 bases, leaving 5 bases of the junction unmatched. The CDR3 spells CAWGGGFAKNIQYF. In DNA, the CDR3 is TGTGCCTGGGGCGGGGGTTTCGCCAAAAACATTCAGTACTTC.

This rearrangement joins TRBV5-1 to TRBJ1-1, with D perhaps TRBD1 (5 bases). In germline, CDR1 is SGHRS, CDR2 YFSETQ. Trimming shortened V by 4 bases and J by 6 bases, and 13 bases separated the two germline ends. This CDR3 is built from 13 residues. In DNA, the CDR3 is TGCGCCAGCAGCCTTGAGGGGAGTCCTGAAGCTTTCTTT. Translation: CASSLEGSPEAFF.

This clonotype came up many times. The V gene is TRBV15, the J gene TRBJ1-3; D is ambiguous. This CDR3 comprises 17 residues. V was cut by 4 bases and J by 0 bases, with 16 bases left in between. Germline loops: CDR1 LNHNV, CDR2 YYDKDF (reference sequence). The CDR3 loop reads CATSIPGSPPSGNTIYF. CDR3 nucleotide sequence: TGTGCCACCAGCATTCCCGGGTCTCCACCCTCTGGAAACACCATATATTTT.

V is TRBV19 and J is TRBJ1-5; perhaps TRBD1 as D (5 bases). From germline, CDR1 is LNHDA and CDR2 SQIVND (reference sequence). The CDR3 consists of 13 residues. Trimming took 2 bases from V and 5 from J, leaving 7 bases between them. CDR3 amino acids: CASSIQGHQPQHF. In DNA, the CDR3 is TGTGCCAGTAGTATACAGGGCCATCAGCCCCAGCATTTT.

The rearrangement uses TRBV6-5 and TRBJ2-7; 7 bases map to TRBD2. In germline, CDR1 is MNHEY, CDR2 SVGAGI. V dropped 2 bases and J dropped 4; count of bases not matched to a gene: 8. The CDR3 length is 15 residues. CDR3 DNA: TGTGCCAGCAGTTACGGGCGGGGGAACAAGTACGAGCAGTACTTC. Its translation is CASSYGRGNKYEQYF.

CDR3 sequence reads: CASSSDYAGDTQYF. CDR3 DNA sequence: TGTGCCAGCAGTTCGGACTATGCCGGAGATACGCAGTATTTT. The chain carries TRBV7-2 and TRBJ2-3; possibly TRBD2 for D (6 bases). From germline, CDR1 is SGHTA and CDR2 FQGNSA. V gave up 6 bases and J gave up 5 bases, with 15 bases separating them. The CDR3 runs to 14 residues.

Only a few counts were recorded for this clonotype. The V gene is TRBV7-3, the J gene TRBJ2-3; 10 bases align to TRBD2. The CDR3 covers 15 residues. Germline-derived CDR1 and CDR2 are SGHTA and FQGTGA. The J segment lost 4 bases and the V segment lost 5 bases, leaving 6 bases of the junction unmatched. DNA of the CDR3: TGTGCCAGCAGCCTACTAGCGGGGAGGTCAGATACGCAGTATTTT. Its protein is CASSLLAGRSDTQYF.

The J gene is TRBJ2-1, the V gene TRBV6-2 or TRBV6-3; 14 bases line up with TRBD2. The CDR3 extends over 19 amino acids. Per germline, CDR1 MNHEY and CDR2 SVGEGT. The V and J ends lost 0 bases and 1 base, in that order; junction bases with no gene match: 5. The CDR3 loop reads CASSYSGTSGSWSYNEQFF. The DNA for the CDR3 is TGTGCCAGCAGTTACTCGGGGACTAGCGGGAGTTGGTCCTACAATGAGCAGTTCTTC.

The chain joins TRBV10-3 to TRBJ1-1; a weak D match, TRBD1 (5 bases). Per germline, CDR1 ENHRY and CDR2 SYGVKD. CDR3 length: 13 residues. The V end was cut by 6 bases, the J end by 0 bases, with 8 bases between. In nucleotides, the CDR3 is TGTGCCATCAGGGGGCATTTGAACACTGAAGCTTTCTTT. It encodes CAIRGHLNTEAFF.

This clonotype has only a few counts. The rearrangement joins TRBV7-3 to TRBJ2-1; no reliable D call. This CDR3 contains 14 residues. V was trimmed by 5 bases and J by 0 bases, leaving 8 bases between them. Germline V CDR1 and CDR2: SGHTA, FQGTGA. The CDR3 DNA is TGTGCCAGCAGCCCCAAGGGCTCCTACAATGAGCAGTTCTTC. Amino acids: CASSPKGSYNEQFF.

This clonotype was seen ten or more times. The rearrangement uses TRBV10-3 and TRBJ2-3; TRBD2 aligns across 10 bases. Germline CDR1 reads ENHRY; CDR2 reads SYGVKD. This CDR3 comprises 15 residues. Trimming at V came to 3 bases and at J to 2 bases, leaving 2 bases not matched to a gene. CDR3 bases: TGTGCCATCAGTGACAGCGGGAGGGCCACAGATACGCAGTATTTT. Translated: CAISDSGRATDTQYF.

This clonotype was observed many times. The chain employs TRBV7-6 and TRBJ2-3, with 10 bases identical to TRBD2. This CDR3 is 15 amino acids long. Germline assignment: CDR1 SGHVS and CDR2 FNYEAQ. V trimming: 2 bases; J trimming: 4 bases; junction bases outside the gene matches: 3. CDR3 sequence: CASSLLAGEPDTQYF. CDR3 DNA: TGTGCCAGCAGCTTACTAGCGGGAGAACCAGATACGCAGTATTTT.